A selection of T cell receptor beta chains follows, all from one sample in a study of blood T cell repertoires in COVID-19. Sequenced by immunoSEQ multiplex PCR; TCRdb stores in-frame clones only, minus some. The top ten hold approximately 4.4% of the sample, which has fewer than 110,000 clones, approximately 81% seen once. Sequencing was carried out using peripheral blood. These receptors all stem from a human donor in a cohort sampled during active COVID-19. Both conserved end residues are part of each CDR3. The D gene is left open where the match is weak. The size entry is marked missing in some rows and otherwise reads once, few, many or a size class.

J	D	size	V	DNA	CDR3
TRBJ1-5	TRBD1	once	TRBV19	TGTGCCAGTAGTATATTGGTAGGGGACAGGCCAAATCAGCCCCAGCATTTT	CASSILVGDRPNQPQHF
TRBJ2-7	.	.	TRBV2	TGTGCCAGCAGTGGGGGGGAAAGATCCCACGAGCAGTACTTC	CASSGGERSHEQYF
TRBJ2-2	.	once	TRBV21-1	TGTGCCAGCAGCAACGGACAGGGCTGGCCGAGGCGGAACACCGGGGAGCTGTTTTTT	CASSNGQGWPRRNTGELFF
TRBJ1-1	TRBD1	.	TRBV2	TGTGCCTCCTCTAGGGGGCAAGGTGAAGCTTTCTTT	CASSRGQGEAFF
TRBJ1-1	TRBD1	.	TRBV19	TGTGCCAGTAGCCCCAGGACAGGGGATGAAGCTTTCTTT	CASSPRTGDEAFF
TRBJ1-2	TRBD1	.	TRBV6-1	TGTGCCAGCAGTGAATCCCAGGGGGTGTTCTATGGCTACACCTTC	CASSESQGVFYGYTF
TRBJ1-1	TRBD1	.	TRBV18	TGTGCCAGCTCCCCACAGGGGGCAACTGAAGCTTTCTTT	CASSPQGATEAFF
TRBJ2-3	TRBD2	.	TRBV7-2	TGTGCCAGCAGCCCAGGAGGAACTAGCGGGGCCCGAGAGACAGATACGCAGTATTTT	CASSPGGTSGARETDTQYF
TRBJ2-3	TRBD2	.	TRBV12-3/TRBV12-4	TGTGCCAGCAGTCGGGGGGCAGATACGCAGTATTTT	CASSRGADTQYF
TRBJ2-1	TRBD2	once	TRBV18	TGTGCCAGCTCACCACCGGCTAGCGGGATAAACAATGAGCAGTTCTTC	CASSPPASGINNEQFF
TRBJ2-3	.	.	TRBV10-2	TGCGCCAGCAGTGAGTCGCGGAACAGGCTCCAGTATTTT	CASSESRNRLQYF
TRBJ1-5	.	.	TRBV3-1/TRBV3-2	TGTGCCAGCAGCCAGGAGTATGGTAGCAATCAGCCCCAGCATTTT	CASSQEYGSNQPQHF
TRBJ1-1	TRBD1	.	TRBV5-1	TGCGCCAGCGGAACGACAGGGGGCCGAAACACTGAAGCTTTCTTT	CASGTTGGRNTEAFF
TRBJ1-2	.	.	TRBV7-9	TGTGCCAGCAGCTTAGAGAACGGGAATGGCTACACCTTC	CASSLENGNGYTF
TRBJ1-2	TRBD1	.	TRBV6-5	TGTGCCAGCAGCCCCCGGGACAGGGCTAACTATGGCTACACCTTC	CASSPRDRANYGYTF
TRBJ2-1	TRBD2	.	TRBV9	TGTGCCAGCAGCGTAGGGGCGGGACTATACAATGAGCAGTTCTTC	CASSVGAGLYNEQFF
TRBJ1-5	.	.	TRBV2	TGTGCTAGCAGTGACCAGATTAGCAATCAGCCCCAGCATTTT	CASSDQISNQPQHF
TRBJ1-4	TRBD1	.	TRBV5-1	TGCGCCAGCAGCTGGTCCCCGGGACAGGGATCTTCTGCAACTAATGAAAAACTGTTTTTT	CASSWSPGQGSSATNEKLFF
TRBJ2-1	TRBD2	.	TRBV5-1	TGCGCCAGCAGCAACGGACTAGCGGGAGGGCCCTGGTTCTTC	CASSNGLAGGPWFF
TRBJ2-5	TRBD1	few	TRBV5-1	TGCGCCAGCAGCTACAGGGGGCAAGAGACCCAGTACTTC	CASSYRGQETQYF
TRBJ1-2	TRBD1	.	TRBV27	TGTGCCAGCAGTGCAGGGGGGATTAGTGGCTACACCTTC	CASSAGGISGYTF
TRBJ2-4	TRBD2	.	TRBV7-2	TGTGCCAGCAGCTCCCCCCGCGGGAGGGCCCCTGGCAAAAACATTCAGTACTTC	CASSSPRGRAPGKNIQYF
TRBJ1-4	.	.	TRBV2	TGTGCCAGCAGTGAAAGCCCCGGTCGAAAACTGTTTTTT	CASSESPGRKLFF
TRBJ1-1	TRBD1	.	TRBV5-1	TGCGCCAGCAGCTTGGGGGCAGGGGGCAACACTGAAGCTTTCTTT	CASSLGAGGNTEAFF
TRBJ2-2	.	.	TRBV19	TGTGCCAGTAGTGGACTCACCACCGGGGAGCTGTTTTTT	CASSGLTTGELFF
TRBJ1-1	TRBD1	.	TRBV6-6	TGTGCCAGCAGCCGGACAGGGACGAACACTGAAGCTTTCTTT	CASSRTGTNTEAFF
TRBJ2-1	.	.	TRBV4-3	TGCGCCAGCAGCCTACTGGGGGCTCAACGTGGCAATGAGCAGTTCTTC	CASSLLGAQRGNEQFF
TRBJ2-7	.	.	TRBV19	TGTGCCAGTAGTATCAAGTTACAGTCCTACGAGCAGTACTTC	CASSIKLQSYEQYF
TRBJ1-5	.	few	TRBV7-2	TGTGCCAGCAGCGTTTACAGGGATTCCAATCAGCCCCAGCATTTT	CASSVYRDSNQPQHF
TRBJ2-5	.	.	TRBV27	TGTGCCAGCAGCCCGGCCACGGGGTTTATGGGGGAGACCCAGTACTTC	CASSPATGFMGETQYF
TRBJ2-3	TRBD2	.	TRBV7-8	TGTGCCAGCAGCTTAGTGCTAGCGGGAACCCCAGATACGCAGTATTTT	CASSLVLAGTPDTQYF
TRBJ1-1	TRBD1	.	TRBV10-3	TGTGCCATCAGGCCGACAGGGGGCAACACTGAAGCTTTCTTT	CAIRPTGGNTEAFF
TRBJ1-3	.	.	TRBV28	TGTGCCAGCAGAACGGGACATAAGGGCCTTAGGTACGGAAACACCATATATTTT	CASRTGHKGLRYGNTIYF
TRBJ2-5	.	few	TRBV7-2	TGTGCCAGCAGCTCCGACAGGCACAGGAGGAAGACCCAGTACTTC	CASSSDRHRRKTQYF
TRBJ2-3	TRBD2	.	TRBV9	TGTGCCAGCAGCTTAACGATCGGGGTTGGGCTAGCGGGGGACACAGATACGCAGTATTTT	CASSLTIGVGLAGDTDTQYF
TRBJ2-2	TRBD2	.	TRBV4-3	TGCGCCAGCAGCCAAGCCCGGACTAGCCTAACCGGGGAGCTGTTTTTT	CASSQARTSLTGELFF
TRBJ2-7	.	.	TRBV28	TGTGCCAGCAGTCGGCCAGTCGAGGGGGTCGAGCAGTACTTC	CASSRPVEGVEQYF
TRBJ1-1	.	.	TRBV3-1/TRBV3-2	TGTGCCAGCAGCCAACGGGGGGTCACTGAAGCTTTCTTT	CASSQRGVTEAFF
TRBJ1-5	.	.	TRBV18	TGTGCCAGCTCACCATCGGTGAATCAGCCCCAGCATTTT	CASSPSVNQPQHF
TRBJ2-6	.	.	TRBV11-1	TGTGCCAGCAGCTTGGGACTGCTCTCTGGGGCCAACGTCCTGACTTTC	CASSLGLLSGANVLTF
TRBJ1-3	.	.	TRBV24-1	TGTGCCACCAGGAACCGACAGCCCATCTCTGGAAACACCATATATTTT	CATRNRQPISGNTIYF
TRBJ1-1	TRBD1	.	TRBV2	TGTGCCAGCAGTGAGCCGAGACAGGGGGCGAGGACTGAAGCTTTCTTT	CASSEPRQGARTEAFF
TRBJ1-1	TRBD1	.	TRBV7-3	TGTGCCAGCAGCTCGACAGGGATAAATGGTGAAGCTTTCTTT	CASSSTGINGEAFF
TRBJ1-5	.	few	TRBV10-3	TGTGCCATCAGTGAGTCTGGGGGCACCAACAATCAGCCCCAGCATTTT	CAISESGGTNNQPQHF
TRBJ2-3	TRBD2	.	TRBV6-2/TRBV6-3	TGTGCCAGCAGTTACTCCCGGACTAGCGCAGATACGCAGTATTTT	CASSYSRTSADTQYF
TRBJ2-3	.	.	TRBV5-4	TGTGCCAGCAGCCCCGGGAGCCCCACAGATACGCAGTATTTT	CASSPGSPTDTQYF
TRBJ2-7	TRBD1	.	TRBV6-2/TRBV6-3	TGTGCCAGCAGTTACACGGGACAGGTAATCTACGAGCAGTACTTC	CASSYTGQVIYEQYF
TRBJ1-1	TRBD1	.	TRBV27	TGTGCCAGCAGTCCTCGGACAGGGCCAGCTTATCGTGAAGCTTTCTTT	CASSPRTGPAYREAFF
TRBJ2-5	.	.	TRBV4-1	TGCGCCAGCAGCCCCAGCCCAGGAGGAGAGACCCAGTACTTC	CASSPSPGGETQYF
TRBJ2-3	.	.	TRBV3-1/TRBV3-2	TGTGCCAGCAGCCAAGAGGCGGTTACGCAGTATTTT	CASSQEAVTQYF